A single sample is the source of the 5 T cell receptor beta chains below, sequenced in a study of blood T cell repertoires in COVID-19 (dated by TCRdb to about 2020). Library preparation was by the immunoSEQ multiplex PCR assay. The clones in this table, taken by TCRdb from immuneACCESS, are in-frame only. Not every clone is retained; where verified, under half of the shortfall comes from an unresolved V gene, and the cause of the rest is unknown. The sample yields some 150,000 clones; roughly 86% were counted once. The top ten constitute over 3.5% of the sample. The sequenced material came from peripheral blood. These TCRs come from a woman aged 55-70 years who had recovered from COVID-19.

The rearrangement joins TRBV7-3 to TRBJ2-2; 8 bases line up with TRBD1. V lost 5 bases and J lost 6; bases outside the gene matches: 5. This CDR3 is 14 amino acids long. Germline V gives CDR1 SGHTA, CDR2 FQGTGA. The CDR3 bases are TGTGCCAGCAGCCCTGCAGGGGGCCCCGGGGAGCTGTTTTTT. This gives the protein CASSPAGGPGELFF. The whole variable domain, remainder taken from reference TRBV7-3 and TRBJ2-2, is GAGVSQTPSNKVTEKGKYVELRCDPISGHTALYWYRQSLGQGPEFLIYFQGTGAADDSGLPNDRFFAVRPEGSVSTLKIQRTERGDSAVYLCASSPAGGPGELFFGEGSRLTVL.

This rearrangement joins TRBV9 to TRBJ1-3; 9 bases agree with TRBD1. The CDR3 length is 15 residues. J lost 1 base, V lost 4 bases, and 3 bases had no gene match. The V gene's germline CDR1 is SGDLS and CDR2 YYNGEE. In nucleotides, the CDR3 is TGTGCCAGCAGCCCCGGACAGGGGTCTGGAAACACCATATATTTT. Protein product: CASSPGQGSGNTIYF.

The rearrangement uses TRBV3-1 (or the pseudogene TRBV3-2) and TRBJ2-1; 7 bases are shared with TRBD2. Germline V gene data show CDR1 as LGHDT and CDR2 as YNNKEL (reference sequence). The trim removed 1 base at V and 3 bases at J, leaving 3 bases unmatched. The CDR3 spans 15 residues. In DNA, the CDR3 is TGTGCCAGCAGCCAAGGGACTAGTATCTACAATGAGCAGTTCTTC. Translation: CASSQGTSIYNEQFF.

The chain uses TRBV5-1 and TRBJ2-3; perhaps TRBD2 as D (6 bases). CDR3 size: 13 residues. The germline CDR1 and CDR2 sequences are SGHRS and YFSETQ. V dropped 3 bases and J dropped 6 bases, with 11 bases sitting between them. The CDR3 sequence is CASSSLSGDTQYF. The DNA for the CDR3 is TGCGCCAGCAGCTCCCTGAGCGGGGATACGCAGTATTTT. Using reference TRBV5-1 and TRBJ2-3 for the parts outside the CDR3, the full variable domain is KAGVTQTPRYLIKTRGQQVTLSCSPISGHRSVSWYQQTPGQGLQFLFEYFSETQRNKGNFPGRFSGRQFSNSRSEMNVSTLELGDSALYLCASSSLSGDTQYFGPGTRLTVL.

The gene calls are TRBV6-1 and TRBJ1-1, with D tentatively TRBD1 (5 bases). The length of the CDR3 is 13 residues. The V gene's germline CDR1 is MNHNS and CDR2 SASEGT. Between the trimmed V and J ends, which lost 3 bases and 0 bases, there was a span of 5 bases. CDR3 protein: CASSETVNTEAFF. For the CDR3, the DNA is TGTGCCAGCAGTGAGACAGTGAACACTGAAGCTTTCTTT.